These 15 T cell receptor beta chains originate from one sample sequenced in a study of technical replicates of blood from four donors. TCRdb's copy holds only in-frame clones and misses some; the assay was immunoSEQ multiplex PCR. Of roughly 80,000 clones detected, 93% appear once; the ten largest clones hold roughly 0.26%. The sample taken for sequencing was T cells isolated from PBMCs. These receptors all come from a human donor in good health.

CDR3 in DNA: TGTGCCAGCGGGGAACAGGGAGTGGTGGGCGAGCAGTACTTC. Translation gives CASGEQGVVGEQYF. The rearrangement joins TRBV2 to TRBJ2-7, with TRBD1 as a possible D gene (6 bases). This CDR3 is built from 14 residues. Germline V gene sequence: CDR1 SNHLY, CDR2 FYNNEI. Trimming removed 8 bases from V and 6 bases from J, with 20 bases in between.

Here the CDR3 DNA reads TGTGCCAGCAGTGAAATAGTAGGAAACACCATATATTTT. The encoded protein is CASSEIVGNTIYF. This rearrangement joins TRBV6-1 to TRBJ1-3; D is unclear. Germline CDR1 and CDR2: MNHNS and SASEGT. The CDR3 has 13 amino acids. The V end lost 2 bases, the J end lost 4 bases, and 6 bases lay between the germline ends.

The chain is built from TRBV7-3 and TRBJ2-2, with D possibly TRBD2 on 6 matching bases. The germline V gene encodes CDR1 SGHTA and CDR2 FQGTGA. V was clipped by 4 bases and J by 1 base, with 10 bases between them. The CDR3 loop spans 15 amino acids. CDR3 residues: CASSSSGGNTGELFF. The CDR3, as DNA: TGTGCCAGCAGCTCGTCCGGGGGGAACACCGGGGAGCTGTTTTTT.

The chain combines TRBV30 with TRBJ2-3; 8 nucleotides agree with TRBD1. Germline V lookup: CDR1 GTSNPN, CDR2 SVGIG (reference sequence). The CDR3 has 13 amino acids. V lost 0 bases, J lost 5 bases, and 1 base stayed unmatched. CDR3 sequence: CAWSVQGGDTQYF. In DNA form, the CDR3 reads TGTGCCTGGAGTGTACAGGGGGGAGATACGCAGTATTTT. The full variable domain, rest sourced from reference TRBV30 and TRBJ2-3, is SQTIHQWPATLVQPVGSPLSLECTVEGTSNPNLYWYRQAAGRGLQLLFYSVGIGQISSEVPQNLSASRPQDRQFILSSKKLLLSDSGFYLCAWSVQGGDTQYFGPGTRLTVL.

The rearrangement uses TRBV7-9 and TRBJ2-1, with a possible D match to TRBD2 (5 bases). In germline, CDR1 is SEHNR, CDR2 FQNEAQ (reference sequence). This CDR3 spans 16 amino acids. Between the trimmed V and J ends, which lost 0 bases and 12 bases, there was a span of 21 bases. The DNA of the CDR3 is TGTGCCAGCAGCTTAGCGCCCCGGGCTAGCCTGGGGAGGCAGTTCTTC. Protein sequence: CASSLAPRASLGRQFF.

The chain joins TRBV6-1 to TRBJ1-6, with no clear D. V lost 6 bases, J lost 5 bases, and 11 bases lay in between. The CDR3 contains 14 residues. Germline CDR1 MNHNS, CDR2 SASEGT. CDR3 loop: CASSQTGNNSPLHF. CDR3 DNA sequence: TGTGCCAGCAGCCAGACGGGGAATAATTCACCCCTCCACTTT.

This CDR3 is CASSLERDEQYF. The DNA for the CDR3 is TGTGCCAGCAGCTTAGAGAGAGACGAGCAGTACTTC. The chain recombines TRBV7-8 with TRBJ2-7; D gene unclear. The germline V gene has CDR1 SGHVS and CDR2 FQNEAQ. The ends were cut back, 1 base at V and 5 bases at J, with 6 bases in the middle. This CDR3 has 12 residues. Combining the CDR3 with reference TRBV7-8 and TRBJ2-7 gives the whole variable domain GAGVSQSPRYKVAKRGQDVALRCDPISGHVSLFWYQQALGQGPEFLTYFQNEAQLDKSGLPSDRFFAERPEGSVSTLKIQRTQQEDSAVYLCASSLERDEQYFGPGTRLTVT.

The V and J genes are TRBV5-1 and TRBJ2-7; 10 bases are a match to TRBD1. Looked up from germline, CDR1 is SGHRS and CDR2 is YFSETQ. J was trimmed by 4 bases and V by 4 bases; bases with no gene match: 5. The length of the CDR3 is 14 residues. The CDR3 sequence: CASSPGQGLYEQYF. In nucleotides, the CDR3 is TGCGCCAGCAGCCCGGGACAGGGGTTATACGAGCAGTACTTC.

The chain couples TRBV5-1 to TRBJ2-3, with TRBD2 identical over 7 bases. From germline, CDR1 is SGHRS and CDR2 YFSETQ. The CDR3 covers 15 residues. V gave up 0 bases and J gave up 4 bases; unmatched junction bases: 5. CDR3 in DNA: TGCGCCAGCAGCTTGGAACGGGGGAGGGCAGATACGCAGTATTTT. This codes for CASSLERGRADTQYF.

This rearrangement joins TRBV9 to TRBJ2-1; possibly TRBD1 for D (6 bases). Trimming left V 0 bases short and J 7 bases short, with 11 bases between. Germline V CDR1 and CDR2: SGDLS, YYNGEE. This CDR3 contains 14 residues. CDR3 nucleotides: TGTGCCAGCAGCGTAGCTACAGGGCAAAATGAGCAGTTCTTC. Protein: CASSVATGQNEQFF.

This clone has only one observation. The CDR3 loop reads CAWRSLGQGAGEAFF. CDR3 in DNA: TGTGCCTGGAGAAGCCTCGGGCAGGGGGCCGGGGAAGCTTTCTTT. The rearrangement uses TRBV30 and TRBJ1-1; TRBD1 agrees at 8 bases. CDR1 is GTSNPN, CDR2 SVGIG, per germline (reference sequence). This CDR3 contains 15 residues. The junction had 14 bases not matched to a gene; V was cut back by 3 bases and J by 8 bases.

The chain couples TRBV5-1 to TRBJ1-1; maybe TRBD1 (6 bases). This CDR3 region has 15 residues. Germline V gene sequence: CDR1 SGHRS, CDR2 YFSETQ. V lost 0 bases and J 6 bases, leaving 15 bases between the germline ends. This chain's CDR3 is CASSLALRGTSEAFF. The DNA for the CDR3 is TGCGCCAGCAGCTTGGCCCTCAGGGGAACGTCTGAAGCTTTCTTT. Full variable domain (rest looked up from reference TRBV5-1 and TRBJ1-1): KAGVTQTPRYLIKTRGQQVTLSCSPISGHRSVSWYQQTPGQGLQFLFEYFSETQRNKGNFPGRFSGRQFSNSRSEMNVSTLELGDSALYLCASSLALRGTSEAFFGQGTRLTVV.

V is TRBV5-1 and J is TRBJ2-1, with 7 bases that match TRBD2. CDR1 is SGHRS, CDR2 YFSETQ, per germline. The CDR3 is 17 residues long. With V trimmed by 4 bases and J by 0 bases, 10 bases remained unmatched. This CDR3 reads CASSVGYGGSSYNEQFF. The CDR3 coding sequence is TGCGCCAGCAGCGTGGGATATGGCGGGAGCTCCTACAATGAGCAGTTCTTC.

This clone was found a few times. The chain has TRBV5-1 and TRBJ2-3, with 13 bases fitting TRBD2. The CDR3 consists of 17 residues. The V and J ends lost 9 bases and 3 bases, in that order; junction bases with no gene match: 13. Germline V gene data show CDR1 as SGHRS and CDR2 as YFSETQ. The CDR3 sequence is CATSRLAGGGMTDTQYF. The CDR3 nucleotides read TGCGCCACCTCAAGACTAGCGGGAGGAGGGATGACAGATACGCAGTATTTT.

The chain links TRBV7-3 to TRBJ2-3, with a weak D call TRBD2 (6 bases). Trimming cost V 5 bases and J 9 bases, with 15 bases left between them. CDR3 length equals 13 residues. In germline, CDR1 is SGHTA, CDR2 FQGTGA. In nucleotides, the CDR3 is TGTGCCAGCAGCGCCTGGGGACTTGGGACGCAGTATTTT. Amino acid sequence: CASSAWGLGTQYF. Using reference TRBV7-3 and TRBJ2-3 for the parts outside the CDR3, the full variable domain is GAGVSQTPSNKVTEKGKYVELRCDPISGHTALYWYRQSLGQGPEFLIYFQGTGAADDSGLPNDRFFAVRPEGSVSTLKIQRTERGDSAVYLCASSAWGLGTQYFGPGTRLTVL.